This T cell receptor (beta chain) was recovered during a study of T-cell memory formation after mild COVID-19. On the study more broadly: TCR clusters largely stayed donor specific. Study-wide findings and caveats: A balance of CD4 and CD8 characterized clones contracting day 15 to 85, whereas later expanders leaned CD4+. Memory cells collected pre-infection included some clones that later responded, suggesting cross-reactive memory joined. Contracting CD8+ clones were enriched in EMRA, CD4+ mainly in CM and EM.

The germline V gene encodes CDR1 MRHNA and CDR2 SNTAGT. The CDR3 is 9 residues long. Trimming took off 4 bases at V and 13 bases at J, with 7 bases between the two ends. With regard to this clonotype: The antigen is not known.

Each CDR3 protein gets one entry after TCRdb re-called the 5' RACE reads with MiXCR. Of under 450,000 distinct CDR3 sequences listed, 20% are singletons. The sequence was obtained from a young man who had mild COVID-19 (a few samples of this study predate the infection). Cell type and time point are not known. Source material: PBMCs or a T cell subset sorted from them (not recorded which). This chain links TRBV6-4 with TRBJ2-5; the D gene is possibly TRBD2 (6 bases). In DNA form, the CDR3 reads TGTGCCAGCAGTGTCGGGGGGTACTTC. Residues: CASSVGGYF.